This T cell receptor (beta chain) was found in a study of blood T cell repertoires in COVID-19. For the study at large: Sources were T cells, B-cell-depleted T cells, or PBMCs; the material itself was cDNA or gDNA.

Germline loops: CDR1 KGHDR, CDR2 SFDVKD. The CDR3 loop spans 14 amino acids. V was clipped by 3 bases and J by 7 bases; unmatched bases: 6. This clone was counted a few times. Only in-frame clones appear in the TCRdb table, and some are missing; sequencing was by immunoSEQ multiplex PCR. This sample yields fewer than 250,000 clones, of which 65% to 85% are seen a single time; 8% to 10% belongs to the top ten. Sequencing input: peripheral blood. The sequence came from a woman between 45 and 65 years old with acute or convalescent COVID-19. The chain joins TRBV24-1 to TRBJ1-2, with 8 bases that match TRBD1. This chain's CDR3 is CATSDPTGGGGYTF. CDR3 DNA sequence: TGTGCCACCAGTGATCCTACAGGGGGGGGTGGCTACACCTTC.